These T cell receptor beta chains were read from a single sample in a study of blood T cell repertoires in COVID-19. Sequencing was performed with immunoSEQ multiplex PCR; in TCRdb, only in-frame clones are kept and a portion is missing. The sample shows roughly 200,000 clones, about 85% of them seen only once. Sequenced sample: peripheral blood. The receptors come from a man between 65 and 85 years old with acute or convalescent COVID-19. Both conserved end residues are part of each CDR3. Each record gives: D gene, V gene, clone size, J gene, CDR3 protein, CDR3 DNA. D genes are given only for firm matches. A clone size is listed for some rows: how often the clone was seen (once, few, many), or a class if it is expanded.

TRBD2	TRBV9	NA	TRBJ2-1	CASSVSGSGAYNEQFF	TGTGCCAGCAGCGTTAGCGGGAGTGGCGCCTACAATGAGCAGTTCTTC
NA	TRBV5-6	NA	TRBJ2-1	CASSLGLNEQFF	TGTGCCAGCAGCCTCGGGTTGAATGAGCAGTTCTTC
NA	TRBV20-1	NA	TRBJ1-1	CTTGGTVAFF	TGCACCACGGGGGGCACGGTCGCTTTCTTT
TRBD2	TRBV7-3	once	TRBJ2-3	CASSQRTSGMSDTQYF	TGTGCCAGCAGCCAAAGGACTAGCGGGATGTCAGATACGCAGTATTTT
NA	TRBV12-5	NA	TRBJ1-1	CASGGGWPEAFF	TGTGCTAGTGGGGGGGGTTGGCCTGAAGCTTTCTTT
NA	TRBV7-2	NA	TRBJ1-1	CASSLAVSGVEAFF	TGTGCCAGCAGCTTAGCGGTGTCAGGGGTTGAAGCTTTCTTT
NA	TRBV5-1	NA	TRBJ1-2	CASSLGDSNYGYTF	TGCGCCAGCAGCCTGGGGGACTCTAACTATGGCTACACCTTC
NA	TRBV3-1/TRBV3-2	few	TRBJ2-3	CASSFNTDTQYF	TGTGCCAGCAGTTTTAACACAGATACGCAGTATTTT
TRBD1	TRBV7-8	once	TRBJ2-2	CASSFGQGAGTGELFF	TGTGCCAGCAGCTTCGGACAGGGGGCGGGGACCGGGGAGCTGTTTTTT
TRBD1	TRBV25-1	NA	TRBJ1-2	CASSEGQGTYGYTF	TGTGCCAGCAGTGAAGGACAGGGAACCTATGGCTACACCTTC
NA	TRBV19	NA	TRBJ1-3	CASSIRETSSGNTIYF	TGTGCCAGTAGTATCCGGGAGACAAGCTCTGGAAACACCATATATTTT
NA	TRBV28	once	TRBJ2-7	CASTPGLPYEQYF	TGTGCCAGCACCCCGGGACTCCCCTACGAGCAGTACTTC
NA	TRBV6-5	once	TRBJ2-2	CASSLQGNTGELFF	TGTGCCAGCAGCCTACAGGGGAACACCGGGGAGCTGTTTTTT
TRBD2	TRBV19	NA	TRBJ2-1	CASSLLAGAQFF	TGTGCCAGTAGTTTACTAGCGGGAGCGCAGTTCTTC
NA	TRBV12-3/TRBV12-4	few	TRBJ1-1	CALRKGPVGEAFF	TGTGCCCTCAGGAAGGGGCCGGTCGGTGAAGCTTTCTTT
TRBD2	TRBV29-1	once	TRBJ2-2	CSVGTSDWDTGELFF	TGCAGCGTTGGGACTAGTGATTGGGACACCGGGGAGCTGTTTTTT
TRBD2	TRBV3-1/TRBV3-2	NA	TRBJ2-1	CASSYFTSGSYNEQFF	TGTGCCAGCAGCTACTTTACTAGCGGGAGTTACAATGAGCAGTTCTTC
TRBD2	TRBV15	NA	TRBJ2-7	CATSRGTSVDYEQYF	TGTGCCACCAGCAGAGGAACTAGCGTTGACTACGAGCAGTACTTC
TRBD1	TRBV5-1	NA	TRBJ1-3	CASSLNSGQGAGNTIYF	TGCGCCAGCAGCCTCAACTCAGGACAGGGGGCTGGAAACACCATATATTTT
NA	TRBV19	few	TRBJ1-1	CASRDPGGNTEAFF	TGTGCCAGTAGAGACCCGGGGGGCAACACTGAAGCTTTCTTT
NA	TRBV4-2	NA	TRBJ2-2	CASSQERFTGELFF	TGTGCCAGCAGCCAGGAGCGATTCACCGGGGAGCTGTTTTTT
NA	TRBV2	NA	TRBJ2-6	CASSGNRAGSGANVLTF	TGTGCCAGCAGTGGGAACAGGGCCGGATCTGGGGCCAACGTCCTGACTTTC
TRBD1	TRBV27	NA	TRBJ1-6	CASSPTRTGKDSPLHF	TGTGCCAGCAGTCCGACTCGGACAGGGAAGGATTCACCCCTCCACTTT
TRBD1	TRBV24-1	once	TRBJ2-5	CATSDSRQGQETQYF	TGTGCCACCAGTGATTCGAGACAGGGGCAAGAGACCCAGTACTTC
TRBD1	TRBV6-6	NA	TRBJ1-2	CASRFDRVDGYTF	TGTGCCAGCAGGTTCGACAGGGTTGATGGCTACACCTTC
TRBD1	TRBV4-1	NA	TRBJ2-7	CASSQVTGVYEQYF	TGCGCCAGCAGCCAAGTAACAGGGGTCTACGAGCAGTACTTC
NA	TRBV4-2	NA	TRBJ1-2	CASSQESFRGGGYTF	TGTGCCAGCAGCCAAGAGAGCTTCCGCGGGGGTGGCTACACCTTC
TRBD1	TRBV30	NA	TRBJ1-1	CAWSRQGGTEAFF	TGTGCCTGGAGTCGACAGGGCGGCACTGAAGCTTTCTTT
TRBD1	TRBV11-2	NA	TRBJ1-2	CASSLGGTGLYGYTF	TGTGCCAGCAGCTTAGGCGGGACAGGCCTTTATGGCTACACCTTC
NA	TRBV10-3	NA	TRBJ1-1	CAIRDSLMNTEAFF	TGTGCCATCAGGGACAGCCTTATGAACACTGAAGCTTTCTTT
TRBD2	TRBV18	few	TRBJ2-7	CASSVLAGGLYEQYF	TGTGCCAGCTCCGTTCTAGCGGGAGGGCTCTACGAGCAGTACTTC
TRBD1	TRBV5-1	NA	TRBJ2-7	CASSPRQGAGEQYF	TGCGCCAGCAGCCCGAGACAGGGGGCGGGCGAGCAGTACTTC
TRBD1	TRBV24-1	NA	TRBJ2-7	CATSDQGQDYEQYF	TGTGCCACCAGTGATCAGGGACAGGACTACGAGCAGTACTTC
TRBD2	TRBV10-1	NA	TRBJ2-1	CASSEATSGHYNEQFF	TGCGCCAGCAGTGAGGCCACTAGCGGACATTACAATGAGCAGTTCTTC
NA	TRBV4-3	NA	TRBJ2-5	CASSRADNPLETQYF	TGCGCCAGCAGCCGGGCGGACAACCCCCTAGAGACCCAGTACTTC
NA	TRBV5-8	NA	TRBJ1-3	CASSFRGSSGNTIYF	TGTGCCAGCAGCTTTCGGGGGTCTTCTGGAAACACCATATATTTT
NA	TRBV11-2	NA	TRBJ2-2	CASSLTGNTGELFF	TGTGCCAGCAGCTTAACCGGGAACACCGGGGAGCTGTTTTTT
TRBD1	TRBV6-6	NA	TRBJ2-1	CASRSGTDNEQFF	TGTGCCAGCAGATCCGGGACAGACAATGAGCAGTTCTTC
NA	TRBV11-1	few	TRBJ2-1	CASRDSRGFGNEQFF	TGTGCCAGCAGGGACTCAAGGGGGTTTGGGAATGAGCAGTTCTTC
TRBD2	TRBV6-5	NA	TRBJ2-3	CASSYSRGARTDTQYF	TGTGCCAGCAGTTACTCGCGGGGGGCTCGCACAGATACGCAGTATTTT
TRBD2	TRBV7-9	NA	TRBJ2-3	CASSLGTSPFDTQYF	TGTGCCAGCAGTCTAGGGACTAGCCCATTTGATACGCAGTATTTT
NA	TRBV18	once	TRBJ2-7	CASSPRLVGEQYF	TGTGCCAGCTCACCACGGCTAGTCGGCGAGCAGTACTTC
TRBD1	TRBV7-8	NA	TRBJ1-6	CASSLETGDNSPLHF	TGTGCCAGCAGCTTAGAGACAGGGGATAATTCACCCCTCCACTTT
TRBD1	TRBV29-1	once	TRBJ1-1	CSVEGVGTGEAFF	TGCAGCGTTGAAGGGGTGGGGACAGGAGAAGCTTTCTTT
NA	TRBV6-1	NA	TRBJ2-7	CASSEVGSGPYEQYF	TGTGCCAGCAGTGAAGTGGGTAGCGGCCCCTACGAGCAGTACTTC
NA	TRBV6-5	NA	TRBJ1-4	CASSYRGSQLFF	TGTGCCAGCAGTTACCGAGGCAGTCAACTGTTTTTT
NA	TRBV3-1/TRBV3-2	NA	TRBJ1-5	CASSPYRDQPQHF	TGTGCCAGCAGCCCGTATCGCGATCAGCCCCAGCATTTT
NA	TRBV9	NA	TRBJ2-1	CASSVGVAARGDEQFF	TGTGCCAGCAGCGTAGGAGTTGCAGCCAGGGGCGATGAGCAGTTCTTC
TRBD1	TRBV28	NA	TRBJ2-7	CASSPGTGGREQYF	TGTGCCAGCAGCCCAGGGACAGGGGGACGAGAGCAGTACTTC
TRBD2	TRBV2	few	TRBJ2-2	CASGLAGGLTGELFF	TGTGCCAGCGGTTTAGCGGGAGGACTCACCGGGGAGCTGTTTTTT
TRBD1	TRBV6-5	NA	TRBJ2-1	CASRQGSYNEQFF	TGTGCCAGCAGACAGGGGTCATACAATGAGCAGTTCTTC
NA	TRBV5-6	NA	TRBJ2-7	CASSPDAGNSYEQYF	TGTGCCAGCAGCCCAGACGCCGGGAACTCCTACGAGCAGTACTTC
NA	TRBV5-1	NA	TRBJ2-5	CASSWERTQYF	TGCGCCAGCAGCTGGGAGAGGACCCAGTACTTC
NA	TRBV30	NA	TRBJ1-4	CAWSVGAREKLFF	TGTGCCTGGAGTGTGGGGGCGAGGGAAAAACTGTTTTTT
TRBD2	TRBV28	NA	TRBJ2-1	CASSSLAGGHNEQFF	TGTGCCAGCAGTTCGCTAGCGGGAGGCCACAATGAGCAGTTCTTC
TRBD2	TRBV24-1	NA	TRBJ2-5	CATSDRLALQETQYF	TGTGCCACCAGTGATAGACTAGCTCTCCAAGAGACCCAGTACTTC
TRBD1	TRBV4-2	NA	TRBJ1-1	CASSQEAGGNTMNTEAFF	TGTGCCAGCAGCCAAGAAGCAGGGGGCAATACAATGAACACTGAAGCTTTCTTT
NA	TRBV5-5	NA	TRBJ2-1	CASSPQGNRYNEQFF	TGTGCCAGCAGCCCTCAGGGGAATCGTTACAATGAGCAGTTCTTC
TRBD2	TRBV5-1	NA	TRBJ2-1	CASSFRTSGAFSYNEQFF	TGCGCCAGCAGCTTTAGGACTAGCGGGGCCTTTTCCTACAATGAGCAGTTCTTC